Listed here are 18 T cell receptor beta chains from one sample, sequenced in a study of shared T cell receptors in the human thymus. Sequencing used immunoSEQ multiplex PCR; TCRdb keeps in-frame clones, though not all of them. This table has more than 550,000 clones, around 87% appearing once. The same data also went into a second study, on human thymus T cells.

The sequenced sample consisted of thymocytes. These receptors all come from a boy younger than two with a congenital heart defect.

The chain joins TRBV6-5 to TRBJ2-5; tentative D call: TRBD2 (5 bases). V lost 3 bases to trimming and J lost 5 bases, with 7 bases between them. CDR1 and CDR2 from the germline V gene are MNHEY and SVGAGI. This CDR3 has 12 residues. Written as DNA, the CDR3 is TGTGCCAGCAGTTATTCGGGGGAGACCCAGTACTTC. Protein product: CASSYSGETQYF.

The chain combines TRBV21-1 with TRBJ2-2; no check of the table's D call, TRBD2, against the DNA was made. TRBV21-1 is a documented pseudogene. There are 19 residues in the CDR3. CDR3 sequence: CASSKSGRRVVTIGGELFF. The CDR3 DNA sequence: TGTGCCAGCAGCAAATCGGGGCGGAGGGTTGTAACGATTGGCGGGGAGCTGTTTTTT.

The V call is TRBV21-1, the J call TRBJ2-7; the listed D gene, TRBD1, was not tested against the DNA. TRBV21-1 is an annotated pseudogene. The CDR3 has 10 residues. In DNA form, the CDR3 reads TGTGCCAGCACCCATTACGAGCAGTACTTC. Translating it yields CASTHYEQYF.

The chain combines TRBV7-3 with TRBJ2-7, with 10 bases aligning to TRBD2. V lost 0 bases, J lost 2 bases, and 4 bases stayed unmatched. The germline gives CDR1 SGHTA, CDR2 FQGTGA. The CDR3 covers 16 residues. CDR3 sequence (DNA): TGTGCCAGCAGCTTAACGAGGGGGACTAGCGCCTACGAGCAGTACTTC. It codes for CASSLTRGTSAYEQYF.

The V call is TRBV6-1, the J call TRBJ1-1, with 9 nucleotides matching TRBD1. Germline V gene lookup returns CDR1 MNHNS and CDR2 SASEGT. This CDR3 is built from 14 residues. With V trimmed by 4 bases and J by 8 bases, 8 bases remained unmatched. The CDR3 here is CASSARDRALEAFF. CDR3 sequence (DNA): TGTGCCAGCAGTGCCCGGGACAGGGCCCTGGAAGCTTTCTTT.

This clone was seen just once. The chain uses TRBV10-2 and TRBJ2-7, with 9 bases aligning to TRBD2. The J segment lost 3 bases and the V segment lost 2 bases, leaving 5 bases of the junction unmatched. Germline-derived CDR1 and CDR2 are WSHSY and SAAADI. The CDR3 covers 15 residues. The CDR3 sequence is CASSEPRLADYEQYF. CDR3 coding DNA: TGCGCCAGCAGTGAGCCTCGACTAGCGGACTACGAGCAGTACTTC.

The genes are TRBV6-1 and TRBJ2-7; no reliable D call. The CDR3 has 15 residues. Trimming stripped 7 bases from V and 0 bases from J, with 16 bases between. Germline CDR1 reads MNHNS; CDR2 reads SASEGT. CDR3 region: CASICVPGDSYEQYF. The CDR3 coding sequence is TGTGCCAGCATCTGTGTCCCTGGAGACTCCTACGAGCAGTACTTC.

The chain recombines TRBV7-8 with TRBJ2-7; D is possibly TRBD1 (5 bases). Germline CDR1 is SGHVS and CDR2 is FQNEAQ. This CDR3 has 14 amino acids. Trimming stripped 10 bases from V and 4 bases from J, with 20 bases between. The CDR3 nucleotides are TGTGCCACCTATCCTACGCAGGGTGGGTACGAGCAGTACTTC. Its protein is CATYPTQGGYEQYF.

V gene TRBV27 combines with J gene TRBJ1-1, with a possible D match to TRBD1 (6 bases). Between the trimmed V and J ends, which lost 10 bases and 2 bases, there was a span of 17 bases. Germline CDR1 is MNHEY and CDR2 is SMNVEV (reference sequence). The CDR3 extends over 14 amino acids. CDR3 region: CAIRARGSNTEAFF. As DNA, the CDR3 is TGTGCCATTCGTGCCAGGGGATCAAACACTGAAGCTTTCTTT.

The chain couples TRBV7-9 to TRBJ1-1; D gene unclear. Trimming took 6 bases from V and 4 from J, leaving 15 bases between them. CDR1 SEHNR and CDR2 FQNEAQ come from the germline V gene (reference sequence). CDR3 size: 14 residues. CDR3 loop: CASSTGIGLTEAFF. DNA for the CDR3: TGTGCCAGCAGTACCGGGATAGGGCTCACTGAAGCTTTCTTT.

V gene TRBV6-1 combines with J gene TRBJ1-3; unclear D gene. The CDR3 is 14 amino acids. Germline V gives CDR1 MNHNS, CDR2 SASEGT. The V and J ends lost 3 bases and 0 bases respectively, with 6 bases between them. CDR3 coding DNA: TGTGCCAGCAGTGACTGGAGCTCTGGAAACACCATATATTTT. Its protein product is CASSDWSSGNTIYF.

CDR3 in DNA: TGTGCCAGCAGTCCCCGAGGACTAGCGGACCGCACAGATACGCAGTATTTT. It codes for CASSPRGLADRTDTQYF. This chain links TRBV27 with TRBJ2-3; TRBD2 matches 10 bases. The J segment lost 1 base and the V segment lost 5 bases, leaving 9 bases of the junction unmatched. This CDR3 is 17 amino acids long. In germline, CDR1 is MNHEY, CDR2 SMNVEV (reference sequence).

The chain uses TRBV6-5 and TRBJ1-1; D possibly corresponds to TRBD1 (6 bases). The CDR3 has 13 residues. Trimming stripped 5 bases from V and 0 bases from J, with 7 bases between. Germline loops: CDR1 MNHEY, CDR2 SVGAGI. The CDR3 sequence: CASSTGMNTEAFF. The CDR3 region has the DNA TGTGCCAGCAGTACAGGGATGAACACTGAAGCTTTCTTT.

This clone occurred once. The rearrangement joins TRBV7-8 to TRBJ2-7; no definite D call. Trimming pared 2 bases from V and 6 bases from J, leaving 8 bases between. Germline V gene data show CDR1 as SGHVS and CDR2 as FQNEAQ. The CDR3 is made up of 12 amino acids. For the CDR3, the DNA is TGTGCCAGCAGCTTACGGTCTCGCGAGCAGTACTTC. Translation gives CASSLRSREQYF.

The genes are TRBV27 and TRBJ2-2; tentative D call: TRBD2 (5 bases). The CDR3 runs to 16 residues. Germline assignment: CDR1 MNHEY and CDR2 SMNVEV (reference sequence). Trimming pared 6 bases from V and 0 bases from J, leaving 14 bases between. The CDR3 protein is CASSSGGPSNTGELFF. For the CDR3, the DNA is TGTGCCAGCAGCTCAGGCGGGCCGTCGAACACCGGGGAGCTGTTTTTT.

This sequence joins TRBV5-5 and TRBJ2-7; D may be TRBD2 (6 bases). The CDR3 length is 14 residues. Trimming cost V 1 base and J 3 bases, with 11 bases left between them. Germline assignment: CDR1 SGHKS and CDR2 YYEKEE (reference sequence). The CDR3 is CASSLRGTGYEQYF. The CDR3 coding sequence is TGTGCCAGCAGCTTGCGGGGGACGGGCTACGAGCAGTACTTC. The entire variable domain, with the rest obtained from reference TRBV5-5 and TRBJ2-7, is as follows: DAGVTQSPTHLIKTRGQQVTLRCSPISGHKSVSWYQQVLGQGPQFIFQYYEKEERGRGNFPDRFSARQFPNYSSELNVNALLLGDSALYLCASSLRGTGYEQYFGPGTRLTVT.

The V call is TRBV5-4, the J call TRBJ1-2, with D perhaps TRBD1 (5 bases). Germline-derived CDR1 and CDR2 are SGHNT and YYREEE (reference sequence). The V end was cut by 4 bases, the J end by 6 bases, with 13 bases between. The length of the CDR3 is 13 residues. As DNA, the CDR3 is TGTGCCAGCAGCCCCGGGGGAGACGATGGCTACACCTTC. Translating it yields CASSPGGDDGYTF.

CDR3 protein: CASSQPRTHPGDTQYF. Written as DNA, the CDR3 is TGCGCCAGCAGCCAACCGAGGACCCACCCGGGGGATACGCAGTATTTT. The rearrangement uses TRBV4-1 and TRBJ2-3; possibly TRBD2 for D (5 bases). This CDR3 has 16 amino acids. Per the germline V gene, CDR1 is MGHRA and CDR2 is YSYEKL. The V end was cut by 2 bases, the J end by 6 bases, with 18 bases between.